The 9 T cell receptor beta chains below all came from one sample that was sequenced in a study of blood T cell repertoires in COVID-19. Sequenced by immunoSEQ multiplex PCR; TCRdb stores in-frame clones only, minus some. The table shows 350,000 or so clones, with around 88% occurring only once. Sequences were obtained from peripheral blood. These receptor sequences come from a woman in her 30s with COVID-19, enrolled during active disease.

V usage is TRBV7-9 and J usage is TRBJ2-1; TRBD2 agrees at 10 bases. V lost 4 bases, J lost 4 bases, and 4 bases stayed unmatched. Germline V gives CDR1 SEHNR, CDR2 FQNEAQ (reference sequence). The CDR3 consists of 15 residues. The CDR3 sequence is CASSYIAGGYNEQFF. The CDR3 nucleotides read TGTGCCAGCAGCTACATAGCGGGGGGTTACAATGAGCAGTTCTTC.

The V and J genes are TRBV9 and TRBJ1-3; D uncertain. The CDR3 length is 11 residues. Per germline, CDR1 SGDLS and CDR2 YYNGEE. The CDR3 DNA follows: TGTGCGCACCGGGCTGGAAACACCATATATTTT. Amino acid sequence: CAHRAGNTIYF.

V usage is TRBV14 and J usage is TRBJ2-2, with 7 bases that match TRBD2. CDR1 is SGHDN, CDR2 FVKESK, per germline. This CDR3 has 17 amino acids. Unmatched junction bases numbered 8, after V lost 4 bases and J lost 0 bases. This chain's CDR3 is CASSRSGGTANTGELFF. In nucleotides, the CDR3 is TGTGCCAGCAGCCGGTCGGGGGGAACCGCGAACACCGGGGAGCTGTTTTTT.

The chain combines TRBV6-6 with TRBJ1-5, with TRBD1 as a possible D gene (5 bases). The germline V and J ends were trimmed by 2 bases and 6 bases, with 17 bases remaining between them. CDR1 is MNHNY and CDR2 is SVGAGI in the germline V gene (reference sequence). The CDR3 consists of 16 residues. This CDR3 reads CASSYPGGVRGQPQHF. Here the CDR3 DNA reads TGTGCCAGCAGTTACCCGGGGGGAGTACGGGGTCAGCCCCAGCATTTT.

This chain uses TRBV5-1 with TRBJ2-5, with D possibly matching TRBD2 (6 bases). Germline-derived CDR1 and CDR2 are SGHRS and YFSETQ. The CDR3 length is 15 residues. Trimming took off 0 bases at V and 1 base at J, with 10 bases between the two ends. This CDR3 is CASSLGYGGQETQYF. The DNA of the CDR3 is TGCGCCAGCAGCTTGGGGTACGGGGGCCAAGAGACCCAGTACTTC.

The CDR3 bases are TGTGCCAGCAGTGCGACAGGGGGCAGGATCACCTACGAGCAGTACGTC. Translated, it gives CASSATGGRITYEQYV. The chain couples TRBV27 to TRBJ2-7; 10 nucleotides match TRBD1. Germline trimming cut 5 bases from V and 2 bases from J; bases unmatched to any gene: 9. The CDR3 sequence is 16 residues long. Germline V CDR1 and CDR2: MNHEY, SMNVEV (reference sequence).

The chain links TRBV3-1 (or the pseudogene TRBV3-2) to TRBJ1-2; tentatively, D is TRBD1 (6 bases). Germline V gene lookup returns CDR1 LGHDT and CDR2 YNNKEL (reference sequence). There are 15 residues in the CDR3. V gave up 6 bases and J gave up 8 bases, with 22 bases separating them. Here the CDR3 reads CASSRSGASPVGYTF. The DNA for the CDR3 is TGTGCCAGCAGTCGATCAGGGGCCTCCCCGGTCGGCTACACCTTC.

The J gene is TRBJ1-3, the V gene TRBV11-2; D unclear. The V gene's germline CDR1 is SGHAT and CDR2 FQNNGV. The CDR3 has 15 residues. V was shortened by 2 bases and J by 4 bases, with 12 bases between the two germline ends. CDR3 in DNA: TGTGCCAGCAGCTTACAGGCAGGTAGAGGAAACACCATATATTTT. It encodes CASSLQAGRGNTIYF.

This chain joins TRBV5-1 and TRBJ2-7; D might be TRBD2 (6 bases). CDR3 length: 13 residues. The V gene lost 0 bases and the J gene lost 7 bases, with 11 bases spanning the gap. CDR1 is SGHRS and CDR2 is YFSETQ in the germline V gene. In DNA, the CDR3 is TGCGCCAGCAGCTTGGCCGCGGGGAGGGAGCAGTACGTC. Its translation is CASSLAAGREQYV.